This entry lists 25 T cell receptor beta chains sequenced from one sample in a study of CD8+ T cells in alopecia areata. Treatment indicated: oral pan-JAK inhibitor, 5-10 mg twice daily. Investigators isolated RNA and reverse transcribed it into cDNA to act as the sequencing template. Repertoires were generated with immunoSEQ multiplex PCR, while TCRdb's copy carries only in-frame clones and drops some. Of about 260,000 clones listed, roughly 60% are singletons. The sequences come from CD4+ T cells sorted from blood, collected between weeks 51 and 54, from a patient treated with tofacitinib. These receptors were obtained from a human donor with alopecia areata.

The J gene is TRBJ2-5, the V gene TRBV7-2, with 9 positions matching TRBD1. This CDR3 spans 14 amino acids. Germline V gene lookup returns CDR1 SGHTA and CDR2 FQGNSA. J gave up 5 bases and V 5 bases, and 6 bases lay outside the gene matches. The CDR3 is CASSRDRVLETQYF. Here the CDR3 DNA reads TGTGCCAGCAGCCGGGACAGGGTATTGGAGACCCAGTACTTC.

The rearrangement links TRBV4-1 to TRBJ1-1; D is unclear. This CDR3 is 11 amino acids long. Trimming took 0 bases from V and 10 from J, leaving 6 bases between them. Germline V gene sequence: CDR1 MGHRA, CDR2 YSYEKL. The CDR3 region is CASSQESVAFF. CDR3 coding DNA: TGCGCCAGCAGCCAAGAATCAGTAGCTTTCTTT.

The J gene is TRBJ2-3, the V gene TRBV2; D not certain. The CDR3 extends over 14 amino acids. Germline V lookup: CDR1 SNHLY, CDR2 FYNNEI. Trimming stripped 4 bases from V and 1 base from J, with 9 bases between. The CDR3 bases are TGTGCCAGCAGTGTCTTAGGTGGCACAGATACGCAGTATTTT. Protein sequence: CASSVLGGTDTQYF.

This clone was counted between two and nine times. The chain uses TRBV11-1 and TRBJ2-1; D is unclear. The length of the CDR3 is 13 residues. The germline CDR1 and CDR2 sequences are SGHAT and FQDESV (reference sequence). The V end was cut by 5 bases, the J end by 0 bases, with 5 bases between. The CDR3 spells CASSPRSYNEQFF. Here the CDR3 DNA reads TGTGCCAGCAGCCCGCGCTCCTACAATGAGCAGTTCTTC.

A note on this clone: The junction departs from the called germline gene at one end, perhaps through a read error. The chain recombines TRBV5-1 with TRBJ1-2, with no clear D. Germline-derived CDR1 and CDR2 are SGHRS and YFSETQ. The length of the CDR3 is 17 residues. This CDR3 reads CASSPGLTVSPNYGYTF. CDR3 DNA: TGCGCCAGCAGCCCCGGCCTGACGGTCTCGCCTAACTACGGCTACACCTTC.

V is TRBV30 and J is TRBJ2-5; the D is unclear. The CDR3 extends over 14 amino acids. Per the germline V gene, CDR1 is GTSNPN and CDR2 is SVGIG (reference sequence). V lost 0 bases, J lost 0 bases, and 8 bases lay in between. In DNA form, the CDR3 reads TGTGCCTGGAGTGTATCGCTATACCAAGAGACCCAGTACTTC. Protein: CAWSVSLYQETQYF. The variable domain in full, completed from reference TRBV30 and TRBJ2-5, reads SQTIHQWPATLVQPVGSPLSLECTVEGTSNPNLYWYRQAAGRGLQLLFYSVGIGQISSEVPQNLSASRPQDRQFILSSKKLLLSDSGFYLCAWSVSLYQETQYFGPGTRLLVL.

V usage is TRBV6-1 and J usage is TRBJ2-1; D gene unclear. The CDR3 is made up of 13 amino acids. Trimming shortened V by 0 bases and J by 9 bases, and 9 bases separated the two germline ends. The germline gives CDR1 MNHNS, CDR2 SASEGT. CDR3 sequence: CASSEALQAEQFF. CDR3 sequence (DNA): TGTGCCAGCAGTGAAGCGCTTCAGGCTGAGCAGTTCTTC.

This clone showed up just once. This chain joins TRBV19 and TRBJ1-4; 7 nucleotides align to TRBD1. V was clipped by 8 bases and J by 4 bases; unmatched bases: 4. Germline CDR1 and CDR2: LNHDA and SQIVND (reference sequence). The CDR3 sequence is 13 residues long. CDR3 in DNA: TGTGCCAGTCAAGACAGGGTTAATGAAAAACTGTTTTTT. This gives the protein CASQDRVNEKLFF.

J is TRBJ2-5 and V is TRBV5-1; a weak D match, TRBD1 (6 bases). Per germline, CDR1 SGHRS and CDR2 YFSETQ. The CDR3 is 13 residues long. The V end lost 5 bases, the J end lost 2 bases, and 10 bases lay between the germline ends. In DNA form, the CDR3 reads TGCGCCAGCAGTCGCGGACAGCAAGAGACCCAGTACTTC. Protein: CASSRGQQETQYF.

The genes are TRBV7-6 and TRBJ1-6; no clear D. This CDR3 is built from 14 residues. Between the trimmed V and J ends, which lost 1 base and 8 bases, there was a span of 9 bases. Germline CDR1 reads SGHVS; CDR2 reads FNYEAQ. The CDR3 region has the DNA TGTGCCAGCAGCTTAGGGTCTGGGGATTCACCCCTCCACTTT. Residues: CASSLGSGDSPLHF. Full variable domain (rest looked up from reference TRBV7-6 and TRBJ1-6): GAGVSQSPRYKVTKRGQDVALRCDPISGHVSLYWYRQALGQGPEFLTYFNYEAQQDKSGLPNDRFSAERPEGSISTLTIQRTEQRDSAMYRCASSLGSGDSPLHFGNGTRLTVT.

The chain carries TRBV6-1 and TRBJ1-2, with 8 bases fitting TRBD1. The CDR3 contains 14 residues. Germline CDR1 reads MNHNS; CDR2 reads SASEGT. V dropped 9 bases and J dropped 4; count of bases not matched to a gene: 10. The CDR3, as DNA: TGTGCCAGTCTCCCGACAGGGGAAAGCTATGGCTACACCTTC. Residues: CASLPTGESYGYTF.

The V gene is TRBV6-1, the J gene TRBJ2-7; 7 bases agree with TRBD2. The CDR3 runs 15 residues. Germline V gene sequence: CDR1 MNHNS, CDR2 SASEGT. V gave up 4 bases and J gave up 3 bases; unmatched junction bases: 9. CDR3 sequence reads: CASSVQLAEYYEQYF. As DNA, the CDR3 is TGTGCCAGCAGTGTGCAGCTAGCGGAGTACTACGAGCAGTACTTC.

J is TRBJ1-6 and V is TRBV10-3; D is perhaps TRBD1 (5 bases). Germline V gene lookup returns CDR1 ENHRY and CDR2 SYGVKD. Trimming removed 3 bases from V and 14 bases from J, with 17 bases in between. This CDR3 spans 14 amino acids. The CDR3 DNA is TGTGCCATCAGTGAACTACCGGGGACTGCGGCCCTCCACTTT. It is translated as CAISELPGTAALHF.

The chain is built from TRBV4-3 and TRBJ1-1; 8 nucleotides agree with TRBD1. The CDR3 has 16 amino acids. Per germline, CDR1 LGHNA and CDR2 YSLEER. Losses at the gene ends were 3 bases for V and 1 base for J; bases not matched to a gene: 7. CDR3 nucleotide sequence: TGCGCCAGCAGCCACCCAGGACAGGGAGGGAACACTGAAGCTTTCTTT. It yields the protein CASSHPGQGGNTEAFF.

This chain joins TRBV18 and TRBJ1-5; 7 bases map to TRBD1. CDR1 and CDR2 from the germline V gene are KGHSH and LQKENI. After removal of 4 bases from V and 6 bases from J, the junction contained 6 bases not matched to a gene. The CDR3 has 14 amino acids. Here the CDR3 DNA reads TGTGCCAGCTCACAGGGGGCCGGGGGTCAGCCCCAGCATTTT. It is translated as CASSQGAGGQPQHF.

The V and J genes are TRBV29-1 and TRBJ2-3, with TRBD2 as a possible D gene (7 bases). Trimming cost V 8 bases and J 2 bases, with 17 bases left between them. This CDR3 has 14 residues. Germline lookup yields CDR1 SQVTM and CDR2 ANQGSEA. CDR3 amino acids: CSLKGGLATDTQYF. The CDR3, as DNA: TGCAGCCTAAAGGGGGGGCTGGCCACAGATACGCAGTATTTT.

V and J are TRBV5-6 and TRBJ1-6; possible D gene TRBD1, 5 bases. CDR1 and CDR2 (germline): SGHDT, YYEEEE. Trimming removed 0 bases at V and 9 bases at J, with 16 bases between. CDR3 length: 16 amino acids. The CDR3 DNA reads TGTGCCAGCAGCTTGGTTTCTCGGGGCCTCAGTTCACCCCTCCACTTT. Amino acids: CASSLVSRGLSSPLHF. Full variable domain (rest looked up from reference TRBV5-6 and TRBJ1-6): DAGVTQSPTHLIKTRGQQVTLRCSPKSGHDTVSWYQQALGQGPQFIFQYYEEEERQRGNFPDRFSGHQFPNYSSELNVNALLLGDSALYLCASSLVSRGLSSPLHFGNGTRLTVT.

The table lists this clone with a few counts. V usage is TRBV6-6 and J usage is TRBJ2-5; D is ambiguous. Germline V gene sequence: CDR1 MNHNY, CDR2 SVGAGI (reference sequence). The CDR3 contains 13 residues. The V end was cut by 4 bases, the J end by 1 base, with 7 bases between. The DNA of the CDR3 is TGTGCCAGCAGTTTGGTGGCCCAAGAGACCCAGTACTTC. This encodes CASSLVAQETQYF.

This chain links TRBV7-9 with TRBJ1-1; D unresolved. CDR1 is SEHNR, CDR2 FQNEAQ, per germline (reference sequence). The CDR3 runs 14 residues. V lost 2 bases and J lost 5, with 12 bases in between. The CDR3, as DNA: TGTGCCAGCAGCTTAAGTTTCGGGCGGACTGAAGCTTTCTTT. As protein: CASSLSFGRTEAFF.

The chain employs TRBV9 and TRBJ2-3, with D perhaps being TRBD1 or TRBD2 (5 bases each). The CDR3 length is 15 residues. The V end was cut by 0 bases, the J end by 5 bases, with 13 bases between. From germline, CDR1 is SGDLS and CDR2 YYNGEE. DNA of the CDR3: TGTGCCAGCAGCGTAGGGGGCACGGGGAAAGATACGCAGTATTTT. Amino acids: CASSVGGTGKDTQYF.

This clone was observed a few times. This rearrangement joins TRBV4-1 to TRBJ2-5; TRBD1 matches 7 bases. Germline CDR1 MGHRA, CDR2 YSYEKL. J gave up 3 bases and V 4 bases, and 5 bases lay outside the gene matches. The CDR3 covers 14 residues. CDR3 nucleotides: TGCGCCAGCAGCCTCCGACAGGGAGAAGAGACCCAGTACTTC. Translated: CASSLRQGEETQYF.

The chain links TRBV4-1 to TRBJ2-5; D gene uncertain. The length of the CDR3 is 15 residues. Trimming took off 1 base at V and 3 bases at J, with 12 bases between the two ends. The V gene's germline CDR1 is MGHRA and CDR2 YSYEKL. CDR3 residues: CASSQVPRREETQYF. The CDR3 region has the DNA TGCGCCAGCAGCCAAGTTCCCAGGCGCGAAGAGACCCAGTACTTC.

The CDR3 DNA is TGTGCCTGGAGCAGCCCGATAGGGACCCGAGGCAATCAGCCCCAGCATTTT. Residues: CAWSSPIGTRGNQPQHF. The V call is TRBV30, the J call TRBJ1-5; a weak D match, TRBD1 (5 bases). This CDR3 has 17 residues. Looked up from germline, CDR1 is GTSNPN and CDR2 is SVGIG (reference sequence). Trimming stripped 3 bases from V and 2 bases from J, with 20 bases between.

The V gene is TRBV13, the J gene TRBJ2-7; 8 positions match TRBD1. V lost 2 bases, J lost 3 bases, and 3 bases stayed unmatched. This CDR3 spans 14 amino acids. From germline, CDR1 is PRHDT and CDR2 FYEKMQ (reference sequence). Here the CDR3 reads CASSLQGAVYEQYF. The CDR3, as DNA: TGTGCCAGCAGCTTACAGGGGGCAGTCTACGAGCAGTACTTC.

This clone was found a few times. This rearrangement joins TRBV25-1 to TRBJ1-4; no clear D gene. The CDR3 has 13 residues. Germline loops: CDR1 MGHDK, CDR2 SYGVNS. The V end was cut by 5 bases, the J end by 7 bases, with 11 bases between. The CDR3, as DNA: TGTGCCAGCAGTTCTTGGCAGTTTGAAAAACTGTTTTTT. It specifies CASSSWQFEKLFF. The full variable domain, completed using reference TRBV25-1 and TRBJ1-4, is EADIYQTPRYLVIGTGKKITLECSQTMGHDKMYWYQQDPGMELHLIHYSYGVNSTEKGDLSSESTVSRIRTEHFPLTLESARPSHTSQYLCASSSWQFEKLFFGSGTQLSVL.